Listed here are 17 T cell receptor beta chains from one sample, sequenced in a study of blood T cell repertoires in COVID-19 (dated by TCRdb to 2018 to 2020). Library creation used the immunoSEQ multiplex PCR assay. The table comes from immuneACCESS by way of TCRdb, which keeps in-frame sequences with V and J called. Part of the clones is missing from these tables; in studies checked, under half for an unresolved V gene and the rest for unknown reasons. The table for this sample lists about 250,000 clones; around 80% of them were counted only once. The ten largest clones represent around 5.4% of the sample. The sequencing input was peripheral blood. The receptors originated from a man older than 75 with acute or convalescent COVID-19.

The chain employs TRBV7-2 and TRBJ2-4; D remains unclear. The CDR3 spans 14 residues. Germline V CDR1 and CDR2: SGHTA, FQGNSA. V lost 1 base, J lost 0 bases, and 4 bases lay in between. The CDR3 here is CASSLGLAKNIQYF. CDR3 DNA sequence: TGTGCCAGCAGCTTAGGGCTAGCCAAAAACATTCAGTACTTC.

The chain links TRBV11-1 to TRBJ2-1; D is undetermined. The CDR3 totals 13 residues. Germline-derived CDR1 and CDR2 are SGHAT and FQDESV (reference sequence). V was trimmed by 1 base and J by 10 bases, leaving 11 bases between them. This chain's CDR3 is CASSLVFRGEQFF. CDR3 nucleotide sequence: TGTGCCAGCAGCTTAGTTTTTAGAGGCGAGCAGTTCTTC.

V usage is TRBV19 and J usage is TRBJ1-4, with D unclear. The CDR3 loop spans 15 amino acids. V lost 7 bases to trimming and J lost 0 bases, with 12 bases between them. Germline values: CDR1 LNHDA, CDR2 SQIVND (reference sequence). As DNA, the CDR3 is TGTGCCAGTACCGCAGTCGAAACAACTAATGAAAAACTGTTTTTT. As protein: CASTAVETTNEKLFF.

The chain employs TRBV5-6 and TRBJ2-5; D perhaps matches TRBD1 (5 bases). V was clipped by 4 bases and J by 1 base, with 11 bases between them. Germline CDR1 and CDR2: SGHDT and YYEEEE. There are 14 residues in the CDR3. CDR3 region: CASSRRQFQETQYF. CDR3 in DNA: TGTGCCAGCAGCCGCAGACAGTTCCAAGAGACCCAGTACTTC.

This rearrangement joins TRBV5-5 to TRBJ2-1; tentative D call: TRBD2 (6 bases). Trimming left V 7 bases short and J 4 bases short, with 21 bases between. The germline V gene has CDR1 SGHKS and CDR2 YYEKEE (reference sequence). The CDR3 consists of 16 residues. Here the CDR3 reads CASGRALALTYNEQFF. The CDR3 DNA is TGTGCCAGCGGCCGGGCCCTAGCGCTTACTTACAATGAGCAGTTCTTC. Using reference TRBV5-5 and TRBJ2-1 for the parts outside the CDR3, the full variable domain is DAGVTQSPTHLIKTRGQQVTLRCSPISGHKSVSWYQQVLGQGPQFIFQYYEKEERGRGNFPDRFSARQFPNYSSELNVNALLLGDSALYLCASGRALALTYNEQFFGPGTRLTVL.

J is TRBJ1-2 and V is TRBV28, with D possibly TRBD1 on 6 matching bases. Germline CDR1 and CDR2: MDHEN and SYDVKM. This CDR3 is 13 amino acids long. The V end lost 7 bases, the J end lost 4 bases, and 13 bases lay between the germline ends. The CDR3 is CASTRGGSYGYTF. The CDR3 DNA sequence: TGTGCCAGCACGAGGGGGGGTAGCTATGGCTACACCTTC.

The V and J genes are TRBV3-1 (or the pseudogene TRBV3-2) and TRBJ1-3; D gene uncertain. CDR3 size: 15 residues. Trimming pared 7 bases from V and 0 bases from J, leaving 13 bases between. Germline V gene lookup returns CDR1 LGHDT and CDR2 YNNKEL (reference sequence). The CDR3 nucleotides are TGTGCCAGCACCGCCCGGTCTAACTCTGGAAACACCATATATTTT. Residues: CASTARSNSGNTIYF.

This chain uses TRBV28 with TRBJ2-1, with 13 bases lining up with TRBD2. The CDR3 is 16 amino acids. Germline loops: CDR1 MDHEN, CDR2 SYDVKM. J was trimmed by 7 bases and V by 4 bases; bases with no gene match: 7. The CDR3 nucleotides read TGTGCCAGCAGTTGGACTAGCGGGAGCGGCAAAAATGAGCAGTTCTTC. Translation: CASSWTSGSGKNEQFF.

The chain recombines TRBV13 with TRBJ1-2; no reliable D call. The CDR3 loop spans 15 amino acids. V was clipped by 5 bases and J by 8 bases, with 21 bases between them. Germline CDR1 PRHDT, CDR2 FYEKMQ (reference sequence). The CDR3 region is CASSLDTARSGGYTF. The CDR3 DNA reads TGTGCCAGCAGCCTTGATACAGCCAGGTCGGGGGGCTACACCTTC.

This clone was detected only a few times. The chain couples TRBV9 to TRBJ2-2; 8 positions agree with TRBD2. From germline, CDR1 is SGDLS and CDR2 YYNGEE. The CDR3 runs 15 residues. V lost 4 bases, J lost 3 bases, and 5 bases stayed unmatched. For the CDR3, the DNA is TGTGCCAGCAGCTCAAGCGGGAGTTACACCGGGGAGCTGTTTTTT. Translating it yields CASSSSGSYTGELFF.

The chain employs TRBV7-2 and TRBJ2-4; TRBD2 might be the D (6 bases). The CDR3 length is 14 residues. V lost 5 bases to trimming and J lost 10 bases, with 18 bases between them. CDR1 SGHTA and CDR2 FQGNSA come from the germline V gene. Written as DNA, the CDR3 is TGTGCCAGCAGCCGTGGGACCACTGGGAGGATTCAGTACTTC. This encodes CASSRGTTGRIQYF.

CDR3 amino acids: CASSLAVRGETQYF. CDR3 DNA sequence: TGTGCCAGCAGCTTGGCGGTGCGGGGGGAGACCCAGTACTTC. V is TRBV5-4 and J is TRBJ2-5; 7 bases are shared with TRBD2. Trimming cost V 0 bases and J 5 bases; bases outside gene matches: 4. CDR3 length: 14 residues. The germline CDR1 and CDR2 sequences are SGHNT and YYREEE (reference sequence).

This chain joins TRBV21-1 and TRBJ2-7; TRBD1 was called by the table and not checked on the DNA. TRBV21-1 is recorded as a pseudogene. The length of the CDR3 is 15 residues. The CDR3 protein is CASHGRGLKSGEQYF. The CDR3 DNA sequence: TGTGCCAGCCATGGAAGGGGGCTGAAGTCTGGGGAGCAGTACTTC.

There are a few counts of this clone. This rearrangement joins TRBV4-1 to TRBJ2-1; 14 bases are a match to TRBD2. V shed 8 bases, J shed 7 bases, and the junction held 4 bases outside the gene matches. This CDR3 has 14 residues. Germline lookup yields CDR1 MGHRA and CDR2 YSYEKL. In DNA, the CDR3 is TGCGCCAGCCGGACTAGCGGGAGGAAGAATGAGCAGTTCTTC. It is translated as CASRTSGRKNEQFF.

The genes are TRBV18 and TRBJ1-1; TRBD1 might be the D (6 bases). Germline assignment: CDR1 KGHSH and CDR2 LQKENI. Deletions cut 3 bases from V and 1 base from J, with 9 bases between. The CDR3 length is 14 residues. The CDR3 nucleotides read TGTGCCAGCTCACCCCGACAGGAGAACACTGAAGCTTTCTTT. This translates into CASSPRQENTEAFF.

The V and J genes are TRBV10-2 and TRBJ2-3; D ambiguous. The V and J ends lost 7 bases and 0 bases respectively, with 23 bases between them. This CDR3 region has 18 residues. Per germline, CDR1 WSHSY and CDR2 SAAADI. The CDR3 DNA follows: TGCGCCAGCATGGAGACTCCATCGTTTGTACGGAGCACAGATACGCAGTATTTT. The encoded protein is CASMETPSFVRSTDTQYF.

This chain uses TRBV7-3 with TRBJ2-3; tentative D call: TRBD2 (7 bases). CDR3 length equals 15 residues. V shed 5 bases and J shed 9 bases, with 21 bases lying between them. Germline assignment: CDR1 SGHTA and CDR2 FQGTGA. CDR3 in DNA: TGTGCCAGCAGCCCGGGACGGCCAGGGGAGGGGACGCAGTATTTT. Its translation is CASSPGRPGEGTQYF.